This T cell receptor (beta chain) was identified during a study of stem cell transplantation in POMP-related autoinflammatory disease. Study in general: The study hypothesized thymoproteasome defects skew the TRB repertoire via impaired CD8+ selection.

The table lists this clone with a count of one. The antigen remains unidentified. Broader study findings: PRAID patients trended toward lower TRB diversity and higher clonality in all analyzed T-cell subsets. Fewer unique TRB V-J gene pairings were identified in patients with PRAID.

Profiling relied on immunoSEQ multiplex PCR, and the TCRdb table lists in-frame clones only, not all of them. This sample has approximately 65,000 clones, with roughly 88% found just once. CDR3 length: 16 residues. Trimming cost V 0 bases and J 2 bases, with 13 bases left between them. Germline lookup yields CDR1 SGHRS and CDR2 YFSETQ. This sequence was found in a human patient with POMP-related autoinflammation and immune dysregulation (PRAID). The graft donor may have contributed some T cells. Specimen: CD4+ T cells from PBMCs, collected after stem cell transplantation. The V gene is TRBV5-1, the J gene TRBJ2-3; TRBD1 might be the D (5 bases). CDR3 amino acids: CASSLVRGRDTDTQYF. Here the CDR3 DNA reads TGCGCCAGCAGCTTGGTGCGAGGCAGGGACACAGATACGCAGTATTTT.